The TCR beta chain described here comes from a study of T cells expressing NK-cell markers. The V gene's germline CDR1 is DFQATT and CDR2 SNEGSKA (reference sequence). The CDR3 consists of 13 residues. UMIs accompanied the 5'RACE template switching by which TCR beta cDNA was made. TCRdb reprocessed the 5' RACE reads, keeping one entry per CDR3 protein, no DNA. The listing contains about 180,000 distinct CDR3 sequences. V gene TRBV20-1 combines with J gene TRBJ2-1; there is no DNA to check the TCRdb D call of TRBD2. Sample: blood T cells: a sorted CD56 or NKG2C T cell subset, CD4+ or CD8+ T cells, or bulk PBMC T cells (not recorded which). This receptor was taken from a man aged 18-69 years in good health. CDR3 sequence reads: CSARGTADNEQFF.